Shown below are 7 T cell receptor beta chains from a single sample sequenced in a study of T cell responses to AZD1222 COVID-19 vaccine. This table comes from immunoSEQ multiplex PCR, and its TCRdb copy is limited to in-frame clones, with some not included. The sample records 150,000 or so clones, 91% being singletons. The sequencing used peripheral blood, collected on day 0 of AZD1222 vaccination. All receptors derive from an adult in good health.

V gene TRBV5-1 combines with J gene TRBJ1-2; unclear D gene. The CDR3 is 17 residues long. Trimming left V 4 bases short and J 0 bases short, with 19 bases between. In germline, CDR1 is SGHRS, CDR2 YFSETQ. The CDR3 region is CASSPSAHRDTNYGYTF. The CDR3 bases are TGCGCCAGCAGCCCCTCGGCGCACAGAGACACTAACTATGGCTACACCTTC.

This chain links TRBV11-2 with TRBJ1-2, with TRBD1 as a possible D gene (6 bases). Germline V gene lookup returns CDR1 SGHAT and CDR2 FQNNGV. This CDR3 spans 15 amino acids. Deletions cut 1 base from V and 4 bases from J, with 13 bases between. CDR3 DNA sequence: TGTGCCAGCAGCTTAGCTTTCGGGGGCACCTATGGCTACACCTTC. Translating gives CASSLAFGGTYGYTF.

This chain links TRBV27 with TRBJ2-3; D perhaps matches TRBD1 (6 bases). The germline V gene has CDR1 MNHEY and CDR2 SMNVEV (reference sequence). The CDR3 consists of 15 residues. V was clipped by 3 bases and J by 5 bases, with 15 bases between them. CDR3 nucleotide sequence: TGTGCCAGCAGTTTGGACAGATTAGCAGGAGATACGCAGTATTTT. This codes for CASSLDRLAGDTQYF.

The rearrangement joins TRBV4-1 to TRBJ1-3; tentative D call: TRBD1 (5 bases). The V and J ends lost 4 bases and 0 bases respectively, with 16 bases between them. The CDR3 runs to 17 residues. Germline lookup yields CDR1 MGHRA and CDR2 YSYEKL. CDR3 sequence (DNA): TGCGCCAGCAGCCTTACCCTATTCGGGGCCTCTGGAAACACCATATATTTT. It specifies CASSLTLFGASGNTIYF.

The chain is built from TRBV7-9 and TRBJ2-1; tentative D call: TRBD2 (6 bases). The CDR3 totals 14 residues. CDR1 and CDR2 from the germline V gene are SEHNR and FQNEAQ (reference sequence). The ends were cut back, 4 bases at V and 8 bases at J, with 15 bases in the middle. The CDR3 bases are TGTGCCAGCAGCTCCGGGACTGTCGTTGATGAGCAGTTCTTC. It encodes CASSSGTVVDEQFF.

V is TRBV24-1 and J is TRBJ2-2; no reliable D call. The germline CDR1 and CDR2 sequences are KGHDR and SFDVKD. CDR3 length equals 13 residues. V lost 4 bases and J lost 6, with 8 bases in between. Here the CDR3 reads CATSDLPAGELFF. The DNA for the CDR3 is TGTGCCACCAGTGACCTCCCTGCCGGGGAGCTGTTTTTT.

The V call is TRBV27, the J call TRBJ2-7; no clear D. The germline gives CDR1 MNHEY, CDR2 SMNVEV (reference sequence). There are 15 residues in the CDR3. V shed 5 bases and J shed 3 bases, with 17 bases lying between them. The CDR3: CASSPHQLTFYEQYF. CDR3 bases: TGTGCCAGCAGTCCCCACCAACTTACCTTCTACGAGCAGTACTTC.